The entry below gives a single TCR beta chain sequence along with its context. The sample belongs to a study of blood T cell repertoires in COVID-19. The protocol was immunoSEQ multiplex PCR, while the TCRdb copy is restricted to in-frame clones and leaves out a portion. This table holds about 49,000 clones, 70% to 85% found once. Germline V gene data show CDR1 as SNHLY and CDR2 as FYNNEI. This CDR3 has 13 residues. The ends lost 6 bases at V and 7 bases at J; junction bases unmatched: 3. The source material was peripheral blood. This rearrangement joins TRBV2 to TRBJ1-6; 7 bases fit TRBD1. This TCR derives from a human donor in a cohort sampled during active COVID-19. The DNA of the CDR3 is TGTGCCAGCAGGACAGGGTTAAATTCACCCCTCCACTTT. Encoded protein: CASRTGLNSPLHF.